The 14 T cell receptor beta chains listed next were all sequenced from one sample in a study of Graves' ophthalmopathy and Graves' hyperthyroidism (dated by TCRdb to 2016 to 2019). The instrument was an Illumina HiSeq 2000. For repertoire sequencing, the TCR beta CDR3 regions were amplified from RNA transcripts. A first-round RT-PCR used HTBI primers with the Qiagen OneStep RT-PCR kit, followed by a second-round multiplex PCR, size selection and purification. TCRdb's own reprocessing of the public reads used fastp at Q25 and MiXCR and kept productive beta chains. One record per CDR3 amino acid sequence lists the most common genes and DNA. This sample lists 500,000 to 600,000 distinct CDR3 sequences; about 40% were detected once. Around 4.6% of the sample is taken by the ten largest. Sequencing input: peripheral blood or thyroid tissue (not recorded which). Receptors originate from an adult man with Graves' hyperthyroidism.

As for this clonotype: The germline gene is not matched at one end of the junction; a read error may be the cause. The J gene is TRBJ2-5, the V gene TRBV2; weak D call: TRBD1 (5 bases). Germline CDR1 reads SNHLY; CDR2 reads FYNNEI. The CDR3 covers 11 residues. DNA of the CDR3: TGTGCCAGCAAGGGGCGAGAGACCCAGTGCTTC. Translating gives CASKGRETQCF. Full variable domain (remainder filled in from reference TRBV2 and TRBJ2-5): EPEVTQTPSHQVTQMGQEVILRCVPISNHLYFYWYRQILGQKVEFLVSFYNNEISEKSEIFDDQFSVERPDGSNFTLKIRSTKLEDSAMYFCASKGRETQCFGPGTRLLVL.

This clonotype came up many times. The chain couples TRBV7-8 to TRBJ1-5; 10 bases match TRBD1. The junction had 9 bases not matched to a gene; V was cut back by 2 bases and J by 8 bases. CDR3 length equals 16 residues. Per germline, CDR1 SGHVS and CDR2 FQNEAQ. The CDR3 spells CASSLHEGQGREPQHF. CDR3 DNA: TGTGCCAGCAGCTTACATGAGGGACAGGGGAGAGAGCCCCAGCATTTT.

For the CDR3, the DNA is TGTGCCAGCGGGGGTGGGGGCCGGGCTGAAAAACTGTTTTTT. As protein: CASGGGGRAEKLFF. The chain employs TRBV10-3 and TRBJ1-4; a possible D gene is TRBD1 (6 bases). CDR1 is ENHRY, CDR2 SYGVKD, per germline. The V and J ends lost 10 bases and 7 bases respectively, with 19 bases between them. The CDR3 runs 14 residues.

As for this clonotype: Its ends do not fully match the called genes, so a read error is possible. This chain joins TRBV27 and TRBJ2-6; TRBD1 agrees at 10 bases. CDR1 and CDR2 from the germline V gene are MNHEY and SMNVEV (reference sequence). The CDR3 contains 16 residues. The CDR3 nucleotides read TGTGCCAGCAGTCCACAACCCGGGACAGGGGACAACGTCCTGACTTTC. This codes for CASSPQPGTGDNVLTF. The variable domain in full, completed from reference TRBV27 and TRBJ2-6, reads EAQVTQNPRYLITVTGKKLTVTCSQNMNHEYMSWYRQDPGLGLRQIYYSMNVEVTDKGDVPEGYKVSRKEKRNFPLILESPSPNQTSLYFCASSPQPGTGDNVLTFGAGSRLTVL.

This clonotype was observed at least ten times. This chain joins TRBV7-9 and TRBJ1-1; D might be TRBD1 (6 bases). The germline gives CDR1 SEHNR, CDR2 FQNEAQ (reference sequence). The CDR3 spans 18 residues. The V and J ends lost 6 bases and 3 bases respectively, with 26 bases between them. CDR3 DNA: TGTGCCAGCAGTTTAAACCCTCGGACAGTCCAATCGGACACTGAAGCTTTCTTT. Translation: CASSLNPRTVQSDTEAFF.

The CDR3 loop reads CASSLEMGQDSYGYTF. The CDR3 nucleotides are TGTGCCAGCAGTTTAGAAATGGGACAGGATTCCTATGGCTACACCTTC. This chain connects TRBV28 to TRBJ1-2; 8 bases align to TRBD1. Germline lookup yields CDR1 MDHEN and CDR2 SYDVKM. Trimming at V came to 2 bases and at J to 4 bases, leaving 9 bases not matched to a gene. This CDR3 has 16 residues.

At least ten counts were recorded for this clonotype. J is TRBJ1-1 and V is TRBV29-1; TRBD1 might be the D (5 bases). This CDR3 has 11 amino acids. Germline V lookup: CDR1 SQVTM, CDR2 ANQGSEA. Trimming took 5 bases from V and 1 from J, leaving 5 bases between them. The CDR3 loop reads CSVQGNTEAFF. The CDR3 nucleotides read TGCAGCGTTCAGGGGAACACTGAAGCTTTCTTT.

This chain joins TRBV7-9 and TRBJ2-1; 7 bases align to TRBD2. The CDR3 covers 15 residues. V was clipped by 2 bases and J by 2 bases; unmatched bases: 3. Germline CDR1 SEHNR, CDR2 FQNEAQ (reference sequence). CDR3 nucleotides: TGTGCCAGCAGCTTATGGGGGGGGACCTACAATGAGCAGTTCTTC. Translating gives CASSLWGGTYNEQFF.

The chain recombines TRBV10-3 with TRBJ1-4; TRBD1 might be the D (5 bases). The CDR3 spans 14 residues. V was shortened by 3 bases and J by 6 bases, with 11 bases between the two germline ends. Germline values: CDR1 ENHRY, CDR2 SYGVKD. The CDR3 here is CAISEGGAYEKLFF. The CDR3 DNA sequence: TGTGCCATCAGTGAAGGAGGGGCTTATGAAAAACTGTTTTTT.

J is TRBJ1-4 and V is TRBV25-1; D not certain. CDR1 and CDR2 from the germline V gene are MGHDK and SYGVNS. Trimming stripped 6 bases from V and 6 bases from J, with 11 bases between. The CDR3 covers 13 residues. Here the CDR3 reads CASSKSGDEKLFF. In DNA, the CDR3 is TGTGCCAGCAGCAAATCCGGCGATGAAAAACTGTTTTTT.

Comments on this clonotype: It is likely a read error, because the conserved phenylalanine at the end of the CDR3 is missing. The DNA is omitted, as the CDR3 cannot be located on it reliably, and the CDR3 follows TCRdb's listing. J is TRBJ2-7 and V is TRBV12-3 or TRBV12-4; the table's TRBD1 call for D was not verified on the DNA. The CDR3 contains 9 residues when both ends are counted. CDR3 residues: CASSLGLDR.

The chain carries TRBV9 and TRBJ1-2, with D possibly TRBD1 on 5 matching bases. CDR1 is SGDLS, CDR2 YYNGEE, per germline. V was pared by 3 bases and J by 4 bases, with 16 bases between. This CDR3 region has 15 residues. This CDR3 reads CASSAGTSGIYGYTF. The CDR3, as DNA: TGTGCCAGCAGCGCCGGGACTAGCGGGATCTATGGCTACACCTTC.

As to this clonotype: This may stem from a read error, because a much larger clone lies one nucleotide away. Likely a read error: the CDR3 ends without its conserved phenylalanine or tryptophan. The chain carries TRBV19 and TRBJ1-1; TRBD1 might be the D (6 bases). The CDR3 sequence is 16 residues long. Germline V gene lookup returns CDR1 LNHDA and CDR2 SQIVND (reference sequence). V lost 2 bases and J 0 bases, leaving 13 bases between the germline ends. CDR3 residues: CASSIRGRGMNTEAFL. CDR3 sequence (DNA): TGTGCCAGTAGTATAAGGGGCAGGGGAATGAACACTGAAGCTTTCCTT.

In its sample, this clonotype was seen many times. The CDR3 region has the DNA TGCGCCAGCAGCCCGCTTGCGGCGGAGGCCTATGGCTACACCTTC. It codes for CASSPLAAEAYGYTF. The chain employs TRBV4-1 and TRBJ1-2; D is unclear. The germline V gene encodes CDR1 MGHRA and CDR2 YSYEKL. The CDR3 has 15 amino acids. V gave up 4 bases and J gave up 4 bases, with 16 bases separating them.